The source of this T cell receptor beta chain is a study of shared clonotypes between healthy human individuals. On the study more broadly: Used for every donor were three CD4 naive, three CD4 memory, two CD8 naive and one CD8 memory plate.

A word on this clone: Antigen specificity is unknown.

Using immunoSEQ multiplex PCR, the repertoire was profiled, and TCRdb retains in-frame clones only, with some absent. The data show about 2.1 million clones, about 93% seen once. V lost 0 bases and J 3 bases, leaving 21 bases between the germline ends. Germline CDR1 and CDR2: ENHRY and SYGVKD. The CDR3 is made up of 18 amino acids. It was CD45RO-negative cells, positively selected for CCR7, that made up naive CD8 cells, with terminally differentiated effector memory CD45RA+ cells excluded. The study enrolled healthy HIV-negative adults without recent acute infections or vaccinations as donors. Each donor was a Caucasian adult residing in Nashville, Tennessee. General study points: When compared with the clonotypes that were shared by all four sorted-subset donors, the non-shared clonotypes turned out to have lower generation probabilities.

What was sequenced was naive CD8+ T cells from PBMCs. The chain employs TRBV10-3 and TRBJ2-7, with a tentative D call TRBD1 (6 bases). The TCR comes from a young man in good health. Some clones in this sample may be carry-over from other donors' samples. CDR3 amino acids: CAISESTRDIPRYYEQYF. CDR3 bases: TGTGCCATCAGTGAGTCGACTCGGGACATACCCCGATACTACGAGCAGTACTTC.